These T cell receptor beta chains were read from a single sample in a study of graft-versus-host responses after intestinal transplantation. Produced via immunoSEQ multiplex PCR; TCRdb's table is partial and in-frame only. The sample yields around 30,000 clones, about 92% seen once. Sequenced here: PBMCs, sampled roughly 68 days after intestinal transplant. The origin of the receptors is a human patient who received an intestinal transplant, so some T cells may come from the graft donor. The conserved cysteine and the conserved F or W are not part of the CDR3 here.

>TRBV5-4
ASSLSVVAGAYEQY
>TRBV5-4
ASSLAGLSSYNEQF
>TRBV15
ATSRDRPYGGSLDIQY
>TRBV18
ASSPGLQETQY
>TRBV5-5
ASSLAGDTEAF
>TRBV13
ASSYRGFPGELF
>TRBV7-9
ATHTLNEQF
>TRBV9
ASSAGPANTYEQY
>TRBV19
ASSIGAATNEKLF
>TRBV5-6
ASSLGHSYQNSPLH
>TRBV19
ASTPLAGATNNEQF
>TRBV7-7
ASWLAKNIQY
>TRBV9
ASSEGPGISEAF
>TRBV11-2
ARNVPDTQY
>TRBV6-5
ASSYDPSPSTDTQY
>TRBV9
ASSVGTLADNTDTQY
>TRBV14
ASSPIARDVTQPQH
>TRBV4-1
ASSPTGARVDGYT
>TRBV7-9
ASSPRQGPYEQY
>TRBV6-5
ASSPGYSEAF
>TRBV28
ASSLAGAGGDYEQY